The clone carrying this TCR beta chain was found a few times. The antigen is undetermined. The sample comes from a study of human T cells and chemical hapten exposure. For the study at large: After 6 days, upper back 0.01% DPC patch tests were scored.

Study-wide findings and caveats: The count of PT1 expanded TCRs correlated positively with patch test score.

TCRdb independently ran MiXCR on the RACE reads; one entry per CDR3 protein. The sample records about 380,000 distinct CDR3 sequences, more than 4.5% being singletons. Time point here: patch test 1, 2 weeks after DPC sensitization. Treatment denoted: therapeutic diphenylcyclopropenone sensitization with weekly scalp DPC. Donors, patients with alopecia ranging from 18 to 70 years old and judged suitable for DPC, provided samples. With 6 bases removed from V and 9 bases from J, the gap between germline ends came to 18 bases. CDR1 and CDR2 (germline): MNHEY, SMNVEV (reference sequence). This CDR3 region has 14 residues.

The chain carries TRBV27 and TRBJ2-4; D may match TRBD1 or TRBD2 (5 bases each). The sequencing used whole blood, collected in connection with sensitization to the hapten diphenylcyclopropenone (DPC). The TCR comes from a woman aged 50 to 60 with alopecia areata. Some clones in this sample may be carry-over from other donors' samples. CDR3 region: CASSPGPASRIQYF. CDR3 DNA: TGTGCCAGCAGCCCGGGACCCGCTTCCCGCATTCAGTACTTC.